The 22 T cell receptor beta chains given below trace back to one sample, sequenced in a study of cytomegalovirus exposure and HLA in healthy donors. PCR involved 60 Vbeta and 13 Jbeta primers. Sequencing used immunoSEQ multiplex PCR; TCRdb keeps in-frame clones, though not all of them. The sample carries about 170,000 clones, over 75% recorded once. Sequenced sample: PBMCs. These receptors were collected from a woman aged 50 to 60 in good health and CMV-seropositive.

This sequence joins TRBV9 and TRBJ2-3; D uncertain. In germline, CDR1 is SGDLS, CDR2 YYNGEE. Trimming removed 4 bases at V and 6 bases at J, with 9 bases between. This CDR3 is 12 amino acids long. Here the CDR3 DNA reads TGTGCCAGCAGCCTATTCCTGGATACGCAGTATTTT. Residues: CASSLFLDTQYF.

The V call is TRBV10-3, the J call TRBJ2-7; D gene unclear. Deletions cut 6 bases from V and 0 bases from J, with 15 bases between. Germline V lookup: CDR1 ENHRY, CDR2 SYGVKD. This CDR3 is built from 15 residues. The CDR3 bases are TGTGCCATCAGCGGCGAGGCTCAGAGCTCCTACGAGCAGTACTTC. Translated: CAISGEAQSSYEQYF.

The genes are TRBV7-2 and TRBJ2-3, with D perhaps TRBD1 (6 bases). Germline values: CDR1 SGHTA, CDR2 FQGNSA. The CDR3 length is 18 residues. V was pared by 1 base and J by 1 base, with 18 bases between. The CDR3 protein is CASSLGTDPQGRTDTQYF. Written as DNA, the CDR3 is TGTGCCAGCAGCTTAGGGACAGACCCTCAGGGGCGCACAGATACGCAGTATTTT.

This rearrangement joins TRBV2 to TRBJ1-6, with D perhaps TRBD1 (5 bases). Germline V gene sequence: CDR1 SNHLY, CDR2 FYNNEI. The CDR3 contains 12 residues. The V end was cut by 11 bases, the J end by 11 bases, with 16 bases between. Here the CDR3 reads CAGAGNSTPLHF. The CDR3 DNA follows: TGTGCCGGTGCAGGGAACTCTACACCCCTCCACTTT.

In the case of this clone: At one of its ends the junction is not consistent with the germline gene, which may arise from a read error. Other DNA sequences of this sample code for an identical CDR3. The chain is built from TRBV7-2 and TRBJ1-3; tentative D call: TRBD1 (6 bases). CDR1 and CDR2 from the germline V gene are SGHTA and FQGNSA. This CDR3 has 15 residues. The CDR3 spells CASSPGQFSGNTIYF. CDR3 in DNA: TGCGCCAGCAGCCCCGGACAGTTCTCTGGAAACACCATATATTTT.

This clone showed up just once. The V gene is TRBV28, the J gene TRBJ1-5; possible D gene TRBD1, 6 bases. V lost 4 bases and J lost 7, with 20 bases in between. The CDR3 runs to 16 residues. CDR1 is MDHEN and CDR2 is SYDVKM in the germline V gene. CDR3 nucleotides: TGTGCCAGCAGTTCTGGAGGGGGGGGAACCAGGCAGCCCCAGCATTTT. It yields the protein CASSSGGGGTRQPQHF.

This sequence joins TRBV28 and TRBJ1-1; D is possibly TRBD1 (6 bases). CDR3 length equals 11 residues. V gave up 5 bases and J gave up 11 bases, with 12 bases separating them. The V gene's germline CDR1 is MDHEN and CDR2 SYDVKM. CDR3: CASSQAGAAFF. The CDR3 DNA follows: TGTGCCAGCAGTCAGGCGGGGGCGGCTTTCTTT.

This clone is a singleton in its sample. J is TRBJ2-7 and V is TRBV7-2; TRBD1 matches at 10 bases. V trimming: 8 bases; J trimming: 3 bases; junction bases outside the gene matches: 10. The length of the CDR3 is 15 residues. Germline CDR1 SGHTA, CDR2 FQGNSA. CDR3 DNA sequence: TGTGCCAGCGGCCCCACCCGGGACAGGGGCTACGAGCAGTACTTC. Protein product: CASGPTRDRGYEQYF.

The chain employs TRBV4-3 and TRBJ1-1; D not resolved. The V gene lost 0 bases and the J gene lost 2 bases, with 7 bases spanning the gap. This CDR3 has 14 residues. Germline V gene sequence: CDR1 LGHNA, CDR2 YSLEER. CDR3 residues: CASSQEDYNTEAFF. Here the CDR3 DNA reads TGCGCCAGCAGCCAAGAGGACTATAACACTGAAGCTTTCTTT.

V usage is TRBV30 and J usage is TRBJ2-3; D may be TRBD1 (5 bases). Germline CDR1 and CDR2: GTSNPN and SVGIG (reference sequence). V lost 4 bases, J lost 0 bases, and 17 bases lay in between. CDR3 size: 16 residues. CDR3: CAWTKGHSLSTDTQYF. CDR3 DNA sequence: TGTGCCTGGACGAAGGGGCACTCTCTTAGCACAGATACGCAGTATTTT. Drawing the rest from reference TRBV30 and TRBJ2-3, the complete variable domain is SQTIHQWPATLVQPVGSPLSLECTVEGTSNPNLYWYRQAAGRGLQLLFYSVGIGQISSEVPQNLSASRPQDRQFILSSKKLLLSDSGFYLCAWTKGHSLSTDTQYFGPGTRLTVL.

For this clone: An end of the junction differs from the germline gene, which may be a read error. The chain links TRBV7-9 to TRBJ1-1; D might be TRBD1 (5 bases). The CDR3 loop spans 14 amino acids. The V gene's germline CDR1 is SEHNR and CDR2 FQNEAQ (reference sequence). CDR3 region: CSSSFKGGVTEAFF. In DNA form, the CDR3 reads TGTTCCAGCAGCTTTAAAGGAGGGGTCACTGAAGCTTTCTTT.

The CDR3: CASSREATGTYEQYF. CDR3 DNA: TGTGCCAGCAGCCGAGAAGCGACAGGAACCTACGAGCAGTACTTC. The gene calls are TRBV4-2 and TRBJ2-7, with a possible D match to TRBD1 (6 bases). Germline values: CDR1 LGHNA, CDR2 YNFKEQ. The CDR3 runs 15 residues. The V and J ends lost 4 bases and 2 bases respectively, with 15 bases between them.

This chain links TRBV7-2 with TRBJ2-1; the match to TRBD2 covers 7 bases. The V and J ends lost 7 bases and 0 bases, in that order; junction bases with no gene match: 3. This CDR3 contains 14 residues. The V gene's germline CDR1 is SGHTA and CDR2 FQGNSA. The CDR3 loop is CASKGGSSYNEQFF. The CDR3 bases are TGTGCCAGCAAGGGCGGGAGCTCCTACAATGAGCAGTTCTTC.

The gene calls are TRBV5-1 and TRBJ2-5, with a possible D match to TRBD1 (6 bases). The CDR3 is 15 residues long. Trimming pared 1 base from V and 2 bases from J, leaving 12 bases between. CDR1 and CDR2 from the germline V gene are SGHRS and YFSETQ. CDR3 residues: CASSLSGTNQETQYF. The CDR3 DNA reads as TGCGCCAGCAGCTTGTCCGGGACAAATCAAGAGACCCAGTACTTC.

This clone appeared a few times. The rearrangement links TRBV28 to TRBJ1-2, with 9 bases fitting TRBD1. CDR3 length: 14 residues. Per the germline V gene, CDR1 is MDHEN and CDR2 is SYDVKM. With 8 bases clipped from V and 5 bases from J, the junction kept 9 bases outside the gene matches. In DNA, the CDR3 is TGTGCCAGCGGCTCCAAGGGACAGGGATATGGCTACACCTTC. As protein: CASGSKGQGYGYTF.

CDR3 protein: CASSLREGLNTEAFF. DNA of the CDR3: TGTGCCAGCAGCTTGAGAGAGGGCCTGAACACTGAAGCTTTCTTT. This chain links TRBV7-6 with TRBJ1-1; D is uncertain. The length of the CDR3 is 15 residues. Per the germline V gene, CDR1 is SGHVS and CDR2 is FNYEAQ. Trimming removed 3 bases at V and 0 bases at J, with 11 bases between.

The chain combines TRBV7-3 with TRBJ2-1; D not resolved. Germline lookup yields CDR1 SGHTA and CDR2 FQGTGA. CDR3 length: 14 residues. Trimming pared 4 bases from V and 3 bases from J, leaving 10 bases between. The CDR3 reads CASSSSGDYNEQFF. CDR3 coding DNA: TGTGCCAGCAGCTCGAGTGGAGACTACAATGAGCAGTTCTTC.

This clone was seen only once. The J gene is TRBJ1-5, the V gene TRBV28; TRBD1 agrees at 7 bases. The CDR3 contains 15 residues. CDR1 MDHEN and CDR2 SYDVKM come from the germline V gene. Trimming cost V 5 bases and J 2 bases; bases outside gene matches: 6. The CDR3 is CASSPDRVGNQPQHF. CDR3 DNA sequence: TGTGCCAGCAGTCCAGACAGGGTCGGCAATCAGCCCCAGCATTTT.

The chain carries TRBV19 and TRBJ1-5; TRBD1 might be the D (5 bases). CDR1 is LNHDA, CDR2 SQIVND, per germline (reference sequence). The V end lost 3 bases, the J end lost 3 bases, and 9 bases lay between the germline ends. The CDR3 totals 14 residues. CDR3 bases: TGTGCCAGTAGTATGGGCAGGGACAATCAGCCCCAGCATTTT. It codes for CASSMGRDNQPQHF.

In this sample, this clone turned up once. The genes are TRBV18 and TRBJ2-7; 9 bases line up with TRBD1. The V gene end was trimmed by 3 bases and the J gene end by 3 bases; junction bases not matched to a gene: 9. The CDR3 loop spans 16 amino acids. Germline values: CDR1 KGHSH, CDR2 LQKENI. The CDR3 region has the DNA TGTGCCAGCTCACCCACCGGGACAGGGACTAACTACGAGCAGTACTTC. Encoded protein: CASSPTGTGTNYEQYF.

This clone turned up a few times. The chain links TRBV5-4 to TRBJ1-3; tentative D call: TRBD1 (6 bases). This CDR3 has 15 residues. The germline CDR1 and CDR2 sequences are SGHNT and YYREEE (reference sequence). V was clipped by 0 bases and J by 3 bases, with 10 bases between them. The CDR3 DNA is TGTGCCAGCAGCTTGGGGGGGCAAAGTGGAAACACCATATATTTT. It translates to CASSLGGQSGNTIYF.

The chain combines TRBV11-2 with TRBJ2-2, with a possible D match to TRBD2 (6 bases). Per the germline V gene, CDR1 is SGHAT and CDR2 is FQNNGV. The V end was cut by 8 bases, the J end by 6 bases, with 10 bases between. This CDR3 spans 12 amino acids. The CDR3 region has the DNA TGTGCCAGCGGCCGACTAGCCGGGGAGCTGTTTTTT. It encodes CASGRLAGELFF.